This is a list of T cell receptor beta chains from one sample in a study of blood T cell repertoires in COVID-19. TCRdb's copy holds only in-frame clones and misses some; the assay was immunoSEQ multiplex PCR. The sample holds around 130,000 clones, around 87% seen once. Sequencing was carried out using peripheral blood. The receptor set was obtained from a human donor in a cohort sampled during active COVID-19. Both conserved end residues are part of each CDR3. The D gene is left open where the match is weak. Clone size, where shown, is once, few, many, or a class for clones that have expanded.

v_gene,j_gene,abundance,d_gene,CDR3nt,CDR3aa
TRBV6-6,TRBJ2-5,.,.,TGTGCCAGCAGTTACGACACAGGGAGCCAGACCCAGTACTTC,CASSYDTGSQTQYF
TRBV3-1/TRBV3-2,TRBJ2-3,.,TRBD2,TGTGCCAGCAGCCAAGCGGAATCTAGCGGATGGGATGGTGGTGGGCAGTATTTT,CASSQAESSGWDGGGQYF
TRBV10-3,TRBJ2-2,few,TRBD1,TGTGCCACTGGACAGGCGAACACCGGGGAGCTGTTTTTT,CATGQANTGELFF
TRBV2,TRBJ2-3,.,.,TGTGCCAGCAGCCCCGGGATTACGGTGACGGATACGCAGTATTTT,CASSPGITVTDTQYF
TRBV6-5,TRBJ1-1,.,.,TGTGCCAGCAACTTTCGGACAGAAATTCAGAAAGCTTTCTTT,CASNFRTEIQKAFF
TRBV15,TRBJ1-4,.,TRBD1,TGTGCCACCAGCAGAGGTGCCAGGGGGTTGACTAATGAAAAACTGTTTTTT,CATSRGARGLTNEKLFF
TRBV10-1,TRBJ1-1,.,.,TGCGCCAGCAGTGAACAGGGCAACACTGAAGCTTTCTTT,CASSEQGNTEAFF
TRBV3-1/TRBV3-2,TRBJ1-2,.,TRBD1,TGTGCCAGCAGCCAAAGCCGCGGGACAGGGCATAACTATGGCTACACCTTC,CASSQSRGTGHNYGYTF
TRBV29-1,TRBJ2-1,.,TRBD1,TGCAGCCACGGACAGGGGGCGAACTACAATGAGCAGTTCTTC,CSHGQGANYNEQFF
TRBV5-1,TRBJ2-7,.,.,TGCGCCAGCAGCTTGGGAGGGTCGTTGAGCTCCTACGAGCAGTACTTC,CASSLGGSLSSYEQYF
TRBV29-1,TRBJ2-2,.,.,TGCAGCGTCGGGACTCGATCCAACACCGGGGAGCTGTTTTTT,CSVGTRSNTGELFF
TRBV5-4,TRBJ2-5,.,.,TGTGCCAGCAGCTTTAGCGGACTCCAAGAGACCCAGTACTTC,CASSFSGLQETQYF
TRBV9,TRBJ2-5,.,TRBD1,TGTGCCAGCAGCGTAGGGGTGGACAGGATAGAGACCCAGTACTTC,CASSVGVDRIETQYF
TRBV11-2,TRBJ2-5,.,.,TGTGCCAGCAGCTTAGATCCTCAAGAGACCCAGTACTTC,CASSLDPQETQYF
TRBV30,TRBJ1-1,.,.,TGTGCCTGGAGTGTTGACCGCTCCCGGGGAGCTTTCTTT,CAWSVDRSRGAFF